These T cell receptor beta chains were read from a single sample in a study of cytomegalovirus exposure and HLA in healthy donors. Assay used: immunoSEQ multiplex PCR; TCRdb lists only in-frame clones, some missing. Of roughly 150,000 clones in the sample, approximately 82% are singletons; the top ten hold approximately 11%. The sample comprised PBMCs. The receptors stem from a young man in good health and CMV-seropositive. The CDR3 runs from the conserved cysteine through the conserved F or W. The order of the fields is J gene, V gene, CDR3 protein.

>TRBJ1-4|TRBV18
CASSPQGHEKLFF
>TRBJ2-1|TRBV13
CASSSGRSSYNEQFF
>TRBJ2-2|TRBV19
CARLPGLARTGELFF
>TRBJ2-2|TRBV28
CASSLDESGTSTGELFF
>TRBJ2-7|TRBV2
CASSTEGEQYF
>TRBJ2-3|TRBV2
CASSEPLGAGSTDTQYF
>NA|TRBV2
CASTVRGRAAEQFF
>TRBJ2-1|TRBV5-8
CASRGTDNEQFF
>TRBJ2-7|TRBV11-2
CASSLAATLYEQYF
>TRBJ2-1|TRBV19
CASSTNSRWQFF
>TRBJ1-2|TRBV7-8
CASSFSANYGYPF
>TRBJ2-7|TRBV27
CASSPTFWTGGDHEQYF
>TRBJ2-2|TRBV7-3
CASSLQGTGELFF
>TRBJ2-3|TRBV11-3
CASSLEYQRGTDTQYF
>TRBJ1-3|TRBV7-2
CASSLGGTGGNTIYF
>TRBJ1-2|TRBV4-2
CASSLQGIYGYTF
>TRBJ1-1|TRBV29-1
CSYTGGMANTEAFF